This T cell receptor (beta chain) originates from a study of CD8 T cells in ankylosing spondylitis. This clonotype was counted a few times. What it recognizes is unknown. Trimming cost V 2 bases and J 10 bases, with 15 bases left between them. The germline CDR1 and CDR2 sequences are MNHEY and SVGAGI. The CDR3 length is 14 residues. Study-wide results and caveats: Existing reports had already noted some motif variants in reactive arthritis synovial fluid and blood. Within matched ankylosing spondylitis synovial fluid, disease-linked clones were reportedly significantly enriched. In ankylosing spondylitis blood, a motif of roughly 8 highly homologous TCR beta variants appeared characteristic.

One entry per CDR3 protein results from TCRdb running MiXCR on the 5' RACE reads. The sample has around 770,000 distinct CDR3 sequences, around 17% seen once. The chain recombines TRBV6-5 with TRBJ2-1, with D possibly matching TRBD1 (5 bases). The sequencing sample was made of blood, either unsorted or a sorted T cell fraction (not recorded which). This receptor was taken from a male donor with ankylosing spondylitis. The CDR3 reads CASSYESDRSEQFF. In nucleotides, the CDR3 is TGTGCCAGCAGTTACGAGAGCGACAGATCCGAGCAGTTCTTC.